This TCR beta chain is drawn from a study of tumor-infiltrating lymphocytes in primary liver carcinoma. Bulk tissue was left unsorted, and RNA and DNA were co-extracted from roughly 20-30 mg of it. Each of the tumor samples contained in excess of 85% viable tumor cells. This clonotype came up once. Its matching antigen is unknown. At one boundary the junction diverges from the germline segment, which might be a read error. The study, taken as a whole, reports: Tumor top-250-clone fractions significantly exceeded those of blood (p = 0.039). Found in all five tumor regions were only about 7-24% of top clones.

A constant-region primer primed TCR beta cDNA synthesis from about 550 ng of total RNA. ARM-PCR was slightly modified, and three nested multiplex PCR rounds with it gave rise to the TCR beta libraries. Each CDR3 protein is one row after TCRdb ran MiXCR on the multiplex PCR reads. Of approximately 99,000 distinct CDR3 sequences in the sample, about 70% are singletons; the top ten hold about 9.2%. The sample was liver tumor tissue from sampling region 5. Subset in this sample: tumor region T5, tumor centre. This TCR was sampled from a woman aged 55 to 70 with primary liver carcinoma and hepatitis B virus infection.

The DNA for the CDR3 is TGTGCTAGCACCCTTAGGGTCGGGGGATGCAATGAGCAGTTCTTC. It is translated as CASTLRVGGCNEQFF. The genes are TRBV12-3 or TRBV12-4 and TRBJ2-1; D might be TRBD2 (6 bases). This CDR3 has 15 amino acids.